This TCR beta chain is from a study of T cell responses to AZD1222 COVID-19 vaccine. General study points: Donors were mostly white British, more females; clonal diversity possibly underestimated. The span of vaccine-associated CD4 TCRs extended across spike, with dominance at 160-218 and 743-854. The study sampled repertoires only after the peak T cell response.

Sequencing was performed with immunoSEQ multiplex PCR; in TCRdb, only in-frame clones are kept and a portion is missing. The sample has around 180,000 clones, 85% to 95% seen once. CDR3 length: 17 residues. The V and J ends lost 0 bases and 2 bases, in that order; junction bases with no gene match: 5. The V gene's germline CDR1 is SGDLS and CDR2 YYNGEE. As regards this clone: What it binds is not known.

Sequencing was performed on peripheral blood, taken 28 days after the second AZD1222 dose. This sequence was found in an adult who received the AZD1222 COVID-19 vaccine. V gene TRBV9 combines with J gene TRBJ2-4; the match to TRBD1 covers 10 bases. The CDR3 bases are TGTGCCAGCAGCGTAGGGGGACAGGGGTTAACCAAAAACATTCAGTACTTC. Protein sequence: CASSVGGQGLTKNIQYF.